This T cell receptor beta chain emerged from a study of blood T cell repertoires in COVID-19. Overall study: Sites in the United States, Italy and Spain provided acute and convalescent COVID-19 samples. T cells, B-cell-depleted T cells, or PBMCs supplied cDNA or gDNA.

The germline CDR1 and CDR2 sequences are SGHRS and YFSETQ. The CDR3 is 15 amino acids. The V segment lost 2 bases and the J segment 7 bases; nucleotides outside the gene matches: 3. In the source study's methods: Amplification with reference gene primers provided the estimates of nucleated cell counts. Measured with immunoSEQ multiplex PCR; TCRdb has only the in-frame clones, and not every one. Clonal size and the V and J genes are those of that table, whereas D and trimming came from the DNA. The sample lists tens of thousands of clones, roughly nine tenths occurring once. This sequence was found in a human donor in a cohort sampled during active COVID-19. The rearrangement uses TRBV5-1 and TRBJ2-1; 13 nucleotides agree with TRBD2. Sequencing was done on a sample of peripheral blood. The CDR3 loop is CASSLGTSGVNEQFF. The CDR3 DNA reads as TGCGCCAGCAGCTTAGGGACTAGCGGGGTAAATGAGCAGTTCTTC.